The clone carrying this T cell receptor (beta chain) came up many times. Its antigen is not known. These data come from a study of regulatory T cells in long-lasting Graves disease. Study information: Graves' patients with a new diagnosis had received antithyroid drugs under 3 months. The study's findings and limits: Public clonotype sharing was higher in persistent than newly diagnosed patients.

The V gene end was trimmed by 11 bases and the J gene end by 2 bases; junction bases not matched to a gene: 6. The CDR3 is 14 residues long. Germline CDR1 reads SNHLY; CDR2 reads FYNNEI. For TCR beta, libraries came from iRepertoire HTBI primers and Arm-PCR of CDR3 regions. TCRdb called the multiplex PCR reads again in MiXCR, with one record for every CDR3 protein. This sample has a few hundred thousand distinct CDR3 sequences; around 19% occur once, and the top ten carry 12%. Time point of the sample: newly diagnosed GD, antithyroid drugs for less than 3 months. Isolated PBMC RNA provided the starting material for the TCR library. Another study also made use of these data, one on T cells in Graves' hyperthyroidism and ophthalmopathy.

This clonotype was sampled from a woman aged 30 to 39 with Graves disease. The chain has TRBV2 and TRBJ2-2; 9 nucleotides agree with TRBD2. The sequences come from peripheral blood mononuclear cells (PBMCs), collected at new diagnosis, from a patient treated with antithyroid drugs. The DNA of the CDR3 is TGTGCCGGAAGGGGACTAGCAAACACCGGGGAGCTGTTTTTT. Translated: CAGRGLANTGELFF.